Shown below are 23 T cell receptor beta chains from a single sample sequenced in a study of blood T cell repertoires in COVID-19. Clones were read by immunoSEQ multiplex PCR, and TCRdb kept only the in-frame ones, dropping some. Here the sample spans approximately 200,000 clones, 70% to 90% being singletons. The sample comprised peripheral blood. These receptors were taken from a human donor with active or convalescent COVID-19. The donor label of this sample is uncertain.

This chain joins TRBV10-1 and TRBJ1-2; 11 bases agree with TRBD1. V dropped 6 bases and J dropped 6; count of bases not matched to a gene: 9. The CDR3 sequence is 15 residues long. Looked up from germline, CDR1 is WNHNN and CDR2 is SYGVQD (reference sequence). The CDR3 reads CASRDRGHFWDGYTF. As DNA, the CDR3 is TGCGCCAGCAGGGACAGGGGGCATTTTTGGGATGGCTACACCTTC.

The chain carries TRBV29-1 and TRBJ1-2; maybe TRBD1 (6 bases). The V end lost 3 bases, the J end lost 5 bases, and 10 bases lay between the germline ends. Germline V gives CDR1 SQVTM, CDR2 ANQGSEA. This CDR3 is built from 12 residues. The CDR3 region has the DNA TGCAGCGTTGATAACAGGGATTATGGCTACACCTTC. The encoded protein is CSVDNRDYGYTF.

The CDR3 DNA sequence: TGTGCCAGTAGTACGGGGACAGGGGTCTACGAGCAGTACTTC. This encodes CASSTGTGVYEQYF. V gene TRBV19 combines with J gene TRBJ2-7, with TRBD1 matching 10 bases. From germline, CDR1 is LNHDA and CDR2 SQIVND (reference sequence). The CDR3 is 14 amino acids. V lost 4 bases, J lost 3 bases, and 3 bases stayed unmatched.

The chain uses TRBV4-3 and TRBJ1-2, with D unresolved. This CDR3 is built from 14 residues. The germline V and J ends were trimmed by 3 bases and 7 bases, with 15 bases remaining between them. Germline CDR1 is LGHNA and CDR2 is YSLEER. The CDR3 loop reads CASSQGSPELGYTF. The DNA of the CDR3 is TGCGCCAGCAGCCAGGGGAGCCCTGAACTTGGCTACACCTTC.

The rearrangement uses TRBV9 and TRBJ2-7; D might be TRBD1 (6 bases). There are 12 residues in the CDR3. Trimming pared 1 base from V and 5 bases from J, leaving 7 bases between. CDR1 is SGDLS, CDR2 YYNGEE, per germline. In DNA form, the CDR3 reads TGTGCCAGCAGCGTAACAGGGAACGAGCAGTACTTC. It yields the protein CASSVTGNEQYF.

This clone showed up just once. V usage is TRBV7-9 and J usage is TRBJ2-1, with 7 bases identical to TRBD1. The germline gives CDR1 SEHNR, CDR2 FQNEAQ (reference sequence). The junction had 15 bases not matched to a gene; V was cut back by 7 bases and J by 9 bases. This CDR3 comprises 15 residues. CDR3 in DNA: TGTGCCAGCAACAAGGGGGCAGGGATCGAGGGTGAGCAGTTCTTC. It is translated as CASNKGAGIEGEQFF.

The V and J genes are TRBV18 and TRBJ2-3; 8 bases map to TRBD2. Germline-derived CDR1 and CDR2 are KGHSH and LQKENI. The J segment lost 5 bases and the V segment lost 0 bases, leaving 7 bases of the junction unmatched. The CDR3 is made up of 16 amino acids. The CDR3, as DNA: TGTGCCAGCTCACCACCCTCGGGAGGGATTGGAGATACGCAGTATTTT. It specifies CASSPPSGGIGDTQYF.

This sequence joins TRBV2 and TRBJ2-7, with 9 nucleotides matching TRBD1. Germline CDR1 SNHLY, CDR2 FYNNEI. The CDR3 spans 17 residues. V gave up 3 bases and J gave up 2 bases; unmatched junction bases: 11. CDR3 region: CASSDPGTGQRAYEQYF. The CDR3 nucleotides are TGTGCCAGCAGTGACCCCGGGACAGGGCAACGGGCCTACGAGCAGTACTTC.

V gene TRBV18 combines with J gene TRBJ2-7; TRBD2 aligns across 12 bases. The CDR3 covers 19 residues. Trimming at V came to 3 bases and at J to 3 bases, leaving 15 bases not matched to a gene. Germline assignment: CDR1 KGHSH and CDR2 LQKENI. Here the CDR3 reads CASSPSSGRADVKYYEQYF. CDR3 coding DNA: TGTGCCAGCTCACCCTCTAGCGGGAGGGCCGACGTAAAGTACTACGAGCAGTACTTC. The variable domain in full, completed from reference TRBV18 and TRBJ2-7, reads NAGVMQNPRHLVRRRGQEARLRCSPMKGHSHVYWYRQLPEEGLKFMVYLQKENIIDESGMPKERFSAEFPKEGPSILRIQQVVRGDSAAYFCASSPSSGRADVKYYEQYFGPGTRLTVT.

V gene TRBV18 combines with J gene TRBJ2-1, with a tentative D call TRBD1 (6 bases). Trimming cost V 3 bases and J 1 base, with 13 bases left between them. CDR3 length equals 16 residues. CDR1 is KGHSH, CDR2 LQKENI, per germline. CDR3 in DNA: TGTGCCAGCTCACCGGGCAGGGGTTCATCCTACAATGAGCAGTTCTTC. Protein product: CASSPGRGSSYNEQFF.

The chain joins TRBV6-5 to TRBJ2-1; D may be TRBD2 (7 bases). Germline V gives CDR1 MNHEY, CDR2 SVGAGI. Trimming removed 1 base at V and 2 bases at J, with 9 bases between. The CDR3 has 15 amino acids. The CDR3: CASSYWGGTYNEQFF. CDR3 bases: TGTGCCAGCAGTTACTGGGGGGGCACCTACAATGAGCAGTTCTTC.

The chain recombines TRBV29-1 with TRBJ1-1; D gene ambiguous. Germline CDR1 reads SQVTM; CDR2 reads ANQGSEA. The V end was cut by 6 bases, the J end by 0 bases, with 14 bases between. There are 14 residues in the CDR3. In DNA, the CDR3 is TGCAGCGTAAAACCTCGGACTGTGAACACTGAAGCTTTCTTT. Translation gives CSVKPRTVNTEAFF.

The chain has TRBV6-5 and TRBJ2-3; D gene ambiguous. Trimming removed 2 bases at V and 1 base at J, with 4 bases between. This CDR3 spans 13 amino acids. The germline V gene encodes CDR1 MNHEY and CDR2 SVGAGI. The CDR3, as DNA: TGTGCCAGCAGTTACCGGGGCACAGATACGCAGTATTTT. This encodes CASSYRGTDTQYF.

V and J are TRBV7-2 and TRBJ2-7, with D perhaps TRBD2 (5 bases). V was clipped by 0 bases and J by 4 bases, with 13 bases between them. CDR1 and CDR2 (germline): SGHTA, FQGNSA. The CDR3 totals 15 residues. The CDR3 sequence: CASSLAGVEVYEQYF. DNA for the CDR3: TGTGCCAGCAGCTTAGCGGGAGTTGAGGTGTACGAGCAGTACTTC.

The rearrangement uses TRBV7-6 and TRBJ2-2; D perhaps matches TRBD1 (5 bases). The CDR3 loop spans 16 amino acids. The germline V and J ends were trimmed by 8 bases and 2 bases, with 18 bases remaining between them. Germline V gives CDR1 SGHVS, CDR2 FNYEAQ. The CDR3 DNA reads TGTGCCAGCTCCAAAATTGGGCAGGGTAACACCGGGGAGCTGTTTTTT. It translates to CASSKIGQGNTGELFF.

The gene calls are TRBV19 and TRBJ1-2; 8 bases fit TRBD1. After removal of 0 bases from V and 0 bases from J, the junction contained 3 bases not matched to a gene. The CDR3 totals 16 residues. Germline V CDR1 and CDR2: LNHDA, SQIVND (reference sequence). The CDR3 loop is CASSIEGTGANYGYTF. CDR3 coding DNA: TGTGCCAGTAGTATAGAGGGGACAGGTGCTAACTATGGCTACACCTTC.

The rearrangement links TRBV5-1 to TRBJ1-1, with TRBD1 as a possible D gene (6 bases). Trimming left V 0 bases short and J 6 bases short, with 12 bases between. CDR3 length equals 14 residues. Germline lookup yields CDR1 SGHRS and CDR2 YFSETQ. Written as DNA, the CDR3 is TGCGCCAGCAGCTTGGGCGTACAGGGAGCTGAAGCTTTCTTT. Translation: CASSLGVQGAEAFF.

The chain is built from TRBV15 and TRBJ2-7, with D possibly TRBD1 on 6 matching bases. Trimming shortened V by 1 base and J by 1 base, and 11 bases separated the two germline ends. Germline CDR1 is LNHNV and CDR2 is YYDKDF (reference sequence). The CDR3 extends over 15 amino acids. The CDR3 DNA is TGTGCCACCAGCAGAGGAGGGCAGGGGTCCTACGAGCAGTACTTC. Its translation: CATSRGGQGSYEQYF.

The gene calls are TRBV29-1 and TRBJ1-4, with TRBD1 identical over 7 bases. V shed 8 bases and J 7 bases; nucleotides not matched to a gene: 13. Germline CDR1 is SQVTM and CDR2 is ANQGSEA. The CDR3 is made up of 14 amino acids. CDR3 protein: CSCWSAGTAEKLFF. The CDR3, as DNA: TGCAGCTGCTGGAGTGCAGGGACAGCTGAAAAACTGTTTTTT.

The V gene is TRBV3-1 (or the pseudogene TRBV3-2), the J gene TRBJ2-7; 9 bases line up with TRBD2. Germline loops: CDR1 LGHDT, CDR2 YNNKEL (reference sequence). The ends lost 0 bases at V and 6 bases at J; junction bases unmatched: 15. The CDR3 has 18 amino acids. The CDR3 DNA is TGTGCCAGCAGCCAAGAAGTTCCCAAACCGGGACTAGCCTCCGAGCAGTACTTC. This codes for CASSQEVPKPGLASEQYF.

J is TRBJ1-5 and V is TRBV12-5; TRBD1 agrees at 12 bases. The germline V gene has CDR1 LGHNT and CDR2 FRNRAP. The CDR3 covers 17 residues. V lost 0 bases to trimming and J lost 6 bases; unmatched junction nucleotides: 6. This CDR3 is CASGLVAGTGGRQPQHF. The CDR3 region has the DNA TGTGCTAGTGGTTTGGTAGCCGGGACAGGGGGCCGTCAGCCCCAGCATTTT. The full variable domain, completed using reference TRBV12-5 and TRBJ1-5, is DARVTQTPRHKVTEMGQEVTMRCQPILGHNTVFWYRQTMMQGLELLAYFRNRAPLDDSGMPKDRFSAEMPDATLATLKIQPSEPRDSAVYFCASGLVAGTGGRQPQHFGDGTRLSIL.

The rearrangement uses TRBV19 and TRBJ1-5, with D possibly matching TRBD1 (6 bases). The germline V and J ends were trimmed by 9 bases and 5 bases, with 17 bases remaining between them. Germline CDR1 and CDR2: LNHDA and SQIVND (reference sequence). The CDR3 length is 14 residues. The CDR3 here is CASRGSGGHQPQHF. The CDR3 coding sequence is TGTGCCAGCAGGGGAAGCGGGGGCCATCAGCCCCAGCATTTT.

V is TRBV6-5 and J is TRBJ2-3; the match to TRBD2 covers 12 bases. V dropped 8 bases and J dropped 2; count of bases not matched to a gene: 5. The CDR3 has 15 amino acids. Looked up from germline, CDR1 is MNHEY and CDR2 is SVGAGI. CDR3 in amino acids: CASGGLAGDTDTQYF. The CDR3 coding sequence is TGTGCCAGCGGGGGACTAGCGGGCGACACAGATACGCAGTATTTT.